The T cell receptor beta chain described here comes from a study of blood T cells in healthy people across ages (dated by TCRdb to the mid-2010s). Study-wide context: In model experiments, template switching captured about one uniquely barcoded TCR beta cDNA molecule for every two T cells. Donors of different ages were randomly distributed across sequencing lanes to avoid experimental bias. Donors were grouped into four age groups: young (average roughly 15 years), middle-aged (around 39), aged (around 56) and long-lived (less than 85). The study measured age-related changes in TCR beta repertoire diversity using deep sequencing normalized with unique cDNA molecular identifiers. Using the same blood draw, the study looked at two additional independent replicas of 1 million unique cDNA reads for two donors, one aged 18 to 30 and the other aged 80 or older. Broader findings and caveats from the paper: Total diversity estimates from one million sequenced T cells were considered lower bounds and underestimates. Observed TCR beta diversity per million T cells fell roughly linearly with age, and a significant reduction was already apparent by age around 40. Compared with the aged group, more naive CD4+ T cells, fewer expanded clones and increased TCR diversity were shown by the long-lived group, suggesting age selection. Donor CMV infection status was unknown, potentially confounding age-related changes in expanded clonotypes. Conclusive comparison of naive and antigen-experienced compartments was prevented by the profiling of bulk unsorted PBMCs. There was a strong correlation between observed TCR beta diversity and the percentage of naive T cells measured by flow cytometry.

Donors were around 37 systemically healthy Caucasian individuals from Russia aged about 6 to 100 years. Approximately 9.3 milliliters of peripheral blood were drawn from each donor into EDTA-treated Vacutainer tubes. PBMCs were isolated by Ficoll-Paque density-gradient centrifugation, with at least 7 million obtained per sample. Trizol reagent was used to extract total RNA from the PBMCs, yielding at least 5 micrograms per sample. The percentages of naive CD45RAhigh/CD27high T cells were determined by flow cytometry on a PBMC aliquot from every donor. Libraries were made using 5' RACE. TCRdb shows the sequencer as Illumina HiSeq 2500. A second PCR of about 7 to 12 cycles was performed with a sample-barcoded 5' primer and a J-beta primer mix. Each TCR beta cDNA molecule received a unique molecular identifier from a template-switch 5' adaptor carrying 12 random nucleotides. Each sample yielded at least 3 million CDR3-containing paired-end reads. The Mint cDNA synthesis kit, primed by a TRBC-specific oligonucleotide, was used to synthesize first-strand cDNA from all RNA. All cDNA was treated with uracil-DNA glycosylase and then went through a first 18-cycle PCR with the universal primers M1SS and BC2_uni_R. The authors' analysis ran thus. Each sample was normalized by randomly selecting 1 million high-quality reads, each carrying a distinct molecular identifier. Reads with shared molecular identifiers were discarded instead of being binned into consensus sequences. CDR3 identification, clonotype clustering and error correction used MiTCR with a Q25 quality threshold and the strictest error-elimination algorithm. A nonparametric unseen species model using Euler transformation provided a lower-bound estimate of total TCR beta diversity. TCRdb reran the public reads through fastp at Q25 and MiXCR, keeping productive beta chains. CDR3 protein duplicates are merged, each entry listing the most common genes and DNA. These V and J calls rely on TCRdb rather than the paper's analysis. The sample includes about 640,000 distinct CDR3 sequences, with around 41% observed a single time. 25% to 35% of the sample rests with the top ten.

This clonotype was detected a few times. There is no known antigen for this receptor. Base qualities were left out, and no much larger clone turns up one base away. Between the V and J ends, shortened by 7 bases and 3 bases respectively, the junction contains 13 bases. From its cysteine to its phenylalanine, the CDR3 spans 14 amino acids. The only DNA kept is the CDR3, 42 bases in frame from the first base. CDR1 and CDR2, per the germline V gene (reference sequence), are GTSNPN and SVGIG. The receptor comes from an elderly man in good health. The chain is made from TRBV30 and TRBJ2-6, with TRBD1 perhaps the D gene, on 5 matching bases. The sample consisted of blood. The CDR3: CAYQGAFGANVLTF. The sequence in DNA is TGTGCCTACCAGGGTGCGTTTGGGGCCAACGTCCTGACTTTC.